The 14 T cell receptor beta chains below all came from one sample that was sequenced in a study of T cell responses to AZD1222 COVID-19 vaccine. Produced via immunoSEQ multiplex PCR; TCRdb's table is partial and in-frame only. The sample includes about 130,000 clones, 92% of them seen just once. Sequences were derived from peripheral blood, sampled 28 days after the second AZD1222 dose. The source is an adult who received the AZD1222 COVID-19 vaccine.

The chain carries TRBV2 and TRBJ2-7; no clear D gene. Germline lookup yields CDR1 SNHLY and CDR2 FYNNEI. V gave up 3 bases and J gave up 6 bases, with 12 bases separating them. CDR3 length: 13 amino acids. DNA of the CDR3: TGTGCCAGCAGTGAGGTTAGGGCTGGCGAGCAGTACTTC. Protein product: CASSEVRAGEQYF. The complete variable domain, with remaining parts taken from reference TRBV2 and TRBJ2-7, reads EPEVTQTPSHQVTQMGQEVILRCVPISNHLYFYWYRQILGQKVEFLVSFYNNEISEKSEIFDDQFSVERPDGSNFTLKIRSTKLEDSAMYFCASSEVRAGEQYFGPGTRLTVT.

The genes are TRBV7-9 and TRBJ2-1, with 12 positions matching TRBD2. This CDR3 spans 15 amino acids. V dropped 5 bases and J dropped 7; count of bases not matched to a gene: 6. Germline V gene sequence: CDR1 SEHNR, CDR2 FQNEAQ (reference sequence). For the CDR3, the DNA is TGTGCCAGCAGCCCAGCCACTAGCGGGAGGAATGAGCAGTTCTTC. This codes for CASSPATSGRNEQFF. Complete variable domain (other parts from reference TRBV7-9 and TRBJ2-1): DTGVSQNPRHKITKRGQNVTFRCDPISEHNRLYWYRQTLGQGPEFLTYFQNEAQLEKSRLLSDRFSAERPKGSFSTLEIQRTEQGDSAMYLCASSPATSGRNEQFFGPGTRLTVL.

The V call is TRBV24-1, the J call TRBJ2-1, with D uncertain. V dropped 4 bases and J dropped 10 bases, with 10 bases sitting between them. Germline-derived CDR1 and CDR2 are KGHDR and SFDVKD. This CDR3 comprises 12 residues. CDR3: CATSDPGLEQFF. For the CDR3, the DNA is TGTGCCACCAGTGACCCCGGGCTGGAGCAGTTCTTC.

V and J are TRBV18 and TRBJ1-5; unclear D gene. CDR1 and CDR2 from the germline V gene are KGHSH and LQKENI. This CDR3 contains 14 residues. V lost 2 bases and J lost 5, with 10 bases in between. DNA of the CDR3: TGTGCCAGCTCACCAGCGCACGGAGATCAGCCCCAGCATTTT. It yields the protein CASSPAHGDQPQHF.

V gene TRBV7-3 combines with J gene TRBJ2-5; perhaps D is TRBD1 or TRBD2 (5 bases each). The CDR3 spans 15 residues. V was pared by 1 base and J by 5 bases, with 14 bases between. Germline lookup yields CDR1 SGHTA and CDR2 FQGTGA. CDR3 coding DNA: TGTGCCAGCAGCTTAATTCGCTCCGAGGGGGAGACCCAGTACTTC. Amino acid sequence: CASSLIRSEGETQYF.

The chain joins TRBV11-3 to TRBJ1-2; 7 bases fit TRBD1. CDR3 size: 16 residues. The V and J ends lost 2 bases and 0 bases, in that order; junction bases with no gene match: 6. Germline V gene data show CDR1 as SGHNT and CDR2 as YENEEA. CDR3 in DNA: TGTGCCAGCAGCTTAAATCGAGACAGGGCTAACTATGGCTACACCTTC. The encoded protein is CASSLNRDRANYGYTF.

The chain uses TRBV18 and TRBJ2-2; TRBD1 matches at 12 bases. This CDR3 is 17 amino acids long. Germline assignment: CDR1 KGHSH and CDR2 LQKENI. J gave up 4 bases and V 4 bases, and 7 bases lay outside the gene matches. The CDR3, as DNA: TGTGCCAGCTCACGGGGACAGGGGGCGAGTTTCACCGGGGAGCTGTTTTTT. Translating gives CASSRGQGASFTGELFF.

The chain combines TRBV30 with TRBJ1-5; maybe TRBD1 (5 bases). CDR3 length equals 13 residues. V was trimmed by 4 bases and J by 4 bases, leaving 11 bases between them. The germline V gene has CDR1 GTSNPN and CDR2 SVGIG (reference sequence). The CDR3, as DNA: TGTGCCTGGACCCTAGACAGAAATCAGCCCCAGCATTTT. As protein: CAWTLDRNQPQHF.

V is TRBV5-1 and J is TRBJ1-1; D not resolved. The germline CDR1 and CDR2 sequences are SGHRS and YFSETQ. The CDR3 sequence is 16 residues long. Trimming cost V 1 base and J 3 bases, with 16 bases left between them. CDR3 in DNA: TGCGCCAGCAGCTTGAATGCAAGAATGGGGTACACTGAAGCTTTCTTT. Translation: CASSLNARMGYTEAFF.

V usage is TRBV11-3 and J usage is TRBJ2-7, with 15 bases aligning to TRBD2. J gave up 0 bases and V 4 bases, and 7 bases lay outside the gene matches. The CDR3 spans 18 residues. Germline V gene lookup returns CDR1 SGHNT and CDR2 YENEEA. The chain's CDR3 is CASSYQGLAGGRSYEQYF. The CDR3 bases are TGTGCCAGCAGCTACCAAGGACTAGCGGGGGGGCGCTCCTACGAGCAGTACTTC.

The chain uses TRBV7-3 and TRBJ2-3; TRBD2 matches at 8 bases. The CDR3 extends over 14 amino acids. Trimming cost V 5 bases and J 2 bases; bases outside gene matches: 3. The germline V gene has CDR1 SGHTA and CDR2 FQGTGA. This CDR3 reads CASSLGLATDTQYF. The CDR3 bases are TGTGCCAGCAGCCTCGGACTAGCCACAGATACGCAGTATTTT.

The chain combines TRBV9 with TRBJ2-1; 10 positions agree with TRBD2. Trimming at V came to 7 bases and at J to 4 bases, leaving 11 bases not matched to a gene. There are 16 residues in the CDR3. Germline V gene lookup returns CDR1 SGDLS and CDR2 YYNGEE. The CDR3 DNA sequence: TGTGCCAGCGGCAAAGCACTAGCGGGATCGTACAATGAGCAGTTCTTC. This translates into CASGKALAGSYNEQFF.

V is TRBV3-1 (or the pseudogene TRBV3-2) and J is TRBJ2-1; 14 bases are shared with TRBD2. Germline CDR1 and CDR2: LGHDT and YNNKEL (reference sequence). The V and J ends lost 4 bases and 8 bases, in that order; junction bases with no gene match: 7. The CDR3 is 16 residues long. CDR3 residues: CASSPMTSGGAYEQFF. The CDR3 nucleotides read TGTGCCAGCAGCCCTATGACTAGCGGGGGGGCATATGAGCAGTTCTTC.

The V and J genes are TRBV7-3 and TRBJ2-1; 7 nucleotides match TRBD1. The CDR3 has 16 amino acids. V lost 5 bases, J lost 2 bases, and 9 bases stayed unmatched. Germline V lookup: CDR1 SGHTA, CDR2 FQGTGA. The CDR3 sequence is CASSRYTGTAYNEQFF. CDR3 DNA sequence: TGTGCCAGCAGCCGCTATACTGGGACAGCCTACAATGAGCAGTTCTTC.